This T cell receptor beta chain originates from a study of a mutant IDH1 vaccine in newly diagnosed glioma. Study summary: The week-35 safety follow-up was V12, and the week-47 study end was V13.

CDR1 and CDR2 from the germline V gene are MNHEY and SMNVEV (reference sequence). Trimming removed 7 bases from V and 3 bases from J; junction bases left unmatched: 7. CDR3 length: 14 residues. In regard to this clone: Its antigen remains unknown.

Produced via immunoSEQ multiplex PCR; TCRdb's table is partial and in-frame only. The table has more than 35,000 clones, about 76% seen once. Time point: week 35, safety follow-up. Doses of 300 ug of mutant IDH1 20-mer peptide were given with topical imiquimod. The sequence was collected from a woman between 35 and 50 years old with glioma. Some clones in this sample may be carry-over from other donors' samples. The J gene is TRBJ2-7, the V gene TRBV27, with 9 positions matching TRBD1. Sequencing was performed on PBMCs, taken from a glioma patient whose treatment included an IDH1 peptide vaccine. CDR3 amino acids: CASTPQGASYEQYF. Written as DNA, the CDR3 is TGTGCCAGCACCCCACAGGGGGCCAGCTACGAGCAGTACTTC.